This T cell receptor (beta chain) was documented in a study of PD-1 blockade in classical Hodgkin lymphoma (dated by TCRdb to 2018 to 2020). In the study overall: Nivolumab dosing was 3 mg/kg intravenously every 2 weeks, continuing until either disease progression or unacceptable toxicity. The study used CyTOF and TCR beta sequencing to define a peripheral blood immune signature of response to PD-1 blockade in classical Hodgkin lymphoma. General findings and caveats noted by the study authors: The study was limited to a single clinical trial cohort, and causes of repertoire differences, possibly disease activity or prior therapy, remained undefined. Lower diversity was seen in patients whose nivolumab began less than 1 year after ASCT, and these patients were left out of later analyses so that immune reconstitution would not confound the results. Newly diagnosed patients were reported to have lower baseline TCR diversity than healthy donors, and relapsed/refractory patients were reported to have lower baseline TCR diversity still. By C4D1, a significant rise was seen in CD4+ TCR diversity but not in CD8+ TCR diversity (p=0.0027 vs p=0.16), and the rise was most apparent among complete responders (p=0.02). Baseline diversity similar to that of newly diagnosed patients was observed in trial patients achieving complete response, whereas significantly lower diversity was observed in partial responders and progressors.

For this clone: Its antigen is unknown. No much larger clone is present one base from it, and per-base qualities are unavailable.

Genomic DNA was isolated using the Qiagen DNeasy kit from unsorted PBMCs as well as from negatively selected CD4+ and CD8+ fractions. Amplification of TCR beta CDR3 regions was done by immunoSEQ multiplex PCR with primers that anneal to V and J segments. A synthetic immune receptor repertoire was used to minimize amplification bias, and remaining bias was computationally removed after sequencing. The study's processing was this. Custom Python scripts were used to quantify repertoire diversity as the Shannon entropy index. The unsorted, CD4+ and CD8+ repertoires were each analyzed separately, with the exception of combined analyses, where CD4+ and CD8+ sequences were merged in silico. A clone was considered expanded if an increase in frequency of at least 2-fold after treatment relative to C1D1 was found, and a pseudocount of 0.5 was applied to clones undetected at baseline. Singleton clones were defined as clones with 0 or 1 copy at C1D1, and non-singleton clones were defined as clones with 2 or more copies. By matching protein sequences in sorted samples from the same patient, clones expanded in unsorted samples were annotated as CD4+, CD8+ or unknown. Wilcoxon tests on paired samples were used to test changes in diversity from C1D1 to C4D1. TCRdb limited this immuneACCESS table to in-frame rearrangements with V and J called. A share of clones is missing; checked studies link under half to unresolved V genes, and the rest is unexplained. V, J and clone size are those of that table, while D and trimming were read from the DNA. The sample table lists 50,000 to 65,000 clones, about 89% of them with a count of one. 10% of the sample belongs to the ten largest clones.

V drops 1 base and J drops 8 bases, leaving 6 bases in between. The germline V gene (reference sequence) specifies SEHNR as CDR1 and FQNEAQ as CDR2. From cysteine to phenylalanine, the CDR3 is 12 amino acids long. Only CDR3 DNA is held: 36 bases, read in frame from base 1. The intended sense of this specimen's time point label: cycle 4 day 1 (C4D1), after 5 to 7 weeks of nivolumab. Every trial patient had relapsed following autologous stem cell transplantation, and prior brentuximab vedotin exposure was what differed among cohorts A, B and C. The trial cohort comprised some 60 patients with relapsed/refractory classical Hodgkin lymphoma whose best overall responses were complete response, partial response or progressive disease. Single-agent nivolumab was administered to trial patients in the multi-cohort phase II CheckMate 205 trial. An independent review committee assessed best overall response by applying the 2007 International Working Group response criteria. Trial PBMCs were collected just before the start of nivolumab (C1D1) and during therapy at cycle 2 day 1 and cycle 4 day 1. Peripheral blood was collected in 8 mL Vacutainer Cell Preparation Tubes, from which PBMCs were isolated by centrifugation and then cryopreserved.

The rearranged chain carries TRBV7-9 and TRBJ2-1; the D gene is unclear. The TCR comes from a human donor with classical Hodgkin lymphoma. The specimen comprised peripheral blood mononuclear cells (PBMCs), sampled before the fourth cycle of nivolumab. The nucleotide sequence is TGTGCCAGCAGCTTAGTTGGGGATGAGCAGTTCTTC. The resulting protein is CASSLVGDEQFF.